This TCR beta chain originates from a study of blood T cell repertoires in COVID-19. Study overall: Acute-phase and convalescent COVID-19 samples originated in the United States, Italy and Spain. PBMCs, B-cell-depleted T cells, or T cells were the source of the cDNA or gDNA that made up the material.

The germline V gene encodes CDR1 SGHVS and CDR2 FNYEAQ. V shed 1 base and J shed 4 bases, with 14 bases lying between them. The CDR3 extends over 15 amino acids. Authors' processing steps: The assay estimated nucleated cells by amplifying reference gene primers. Generated by immunoSEQ multiplex PCR, the TCRdb table keeps only in-frame clones and is missing some. The V and J calls and the clone size are those of that table, but D and trimming were determined from the DNA. The sample records 140,000 to 150,000 clones, approximately 80% being singletons. The source is a man between 60 and 75 years old with active or convalescent COVID-19. Input material: peripheral blood. The V gene is TRBV7-6, the J gene TRBJ2-7, with a possible D match to TRBD2 (5 bases). The CDR3 nucleotides are TGTGCCAGCAGCTTAGTGGCGGTCCGAGGGTACGAGCAGTACTTC. Its translation: CASSLVAVRGYEQYF.